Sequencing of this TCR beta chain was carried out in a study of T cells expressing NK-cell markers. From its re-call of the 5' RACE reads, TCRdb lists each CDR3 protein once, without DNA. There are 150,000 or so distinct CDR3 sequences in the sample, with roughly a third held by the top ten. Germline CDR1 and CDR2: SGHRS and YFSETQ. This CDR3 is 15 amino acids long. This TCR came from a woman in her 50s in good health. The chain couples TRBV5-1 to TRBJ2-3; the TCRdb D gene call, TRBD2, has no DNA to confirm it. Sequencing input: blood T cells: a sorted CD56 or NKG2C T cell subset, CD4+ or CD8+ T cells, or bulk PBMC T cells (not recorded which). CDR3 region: CASSTLAGSTDTQYF.